This T cell receptor (beta chain) was captured in a study of shared clonotypes between healthy human individuals. Genomic DNA of every subset was divided equally among multiple immunoSEQ plates. Ten immunoSEQ deep assay plates were used by the authors to sequence unsorted PBMC DNA. The assay was immunoSEQ multiplex PCR, and TCRdb's table has in-frame clones only and misses some. Of about 490,000 clones in the sample, 60% to 85% were seen once. Germline V CDR1 and CDR2: SGHAT, FQDESV (reference sequence). The CDR3 loop spans 14 amino acids. V was shortened by 7 bases and J by 5 bases, with 14 bases between the two germline ends. General study findings and limits: Having only a few donors restricted how much genetic and exposure-history diversity was captured.

This clone has at least ten counts. Its antigen is still unknown. This sequence joins TRBV11-1 and TRBJ1-4; maybe TRBD1 (6 bases). Material for sequencing was PBMCs. This receptor was obtained from a woman aged 35 to 49 in good health. Some clones in this sample may be carry-over from other donors' samples. For the CDR3, the DNA is TGTGCCAGCACCAAGGACAGAACGAATGAAAAACTGTTTTTT. Its protein is CASTKDRTNEKLFF.